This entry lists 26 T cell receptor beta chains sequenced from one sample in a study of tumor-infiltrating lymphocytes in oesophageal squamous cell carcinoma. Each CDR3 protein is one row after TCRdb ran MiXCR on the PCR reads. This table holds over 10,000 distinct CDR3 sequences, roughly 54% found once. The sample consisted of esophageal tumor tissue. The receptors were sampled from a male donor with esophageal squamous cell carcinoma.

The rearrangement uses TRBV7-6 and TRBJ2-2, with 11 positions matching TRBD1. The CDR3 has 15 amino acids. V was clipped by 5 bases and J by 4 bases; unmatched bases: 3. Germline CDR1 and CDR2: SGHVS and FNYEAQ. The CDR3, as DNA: TGTGCCAGCAGCAAGGGGACAGGGGGCACCGGGGAGCTGTTTTTT. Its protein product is CASSKGTGGTGELFF.

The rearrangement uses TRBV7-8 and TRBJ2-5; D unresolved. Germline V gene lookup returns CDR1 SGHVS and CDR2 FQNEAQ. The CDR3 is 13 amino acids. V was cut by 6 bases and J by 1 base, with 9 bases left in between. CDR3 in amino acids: CASRTHVQETQYF. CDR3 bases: TGTGCCAGCAGGACACATGTCCAAGAGACCCAGTACTTC.

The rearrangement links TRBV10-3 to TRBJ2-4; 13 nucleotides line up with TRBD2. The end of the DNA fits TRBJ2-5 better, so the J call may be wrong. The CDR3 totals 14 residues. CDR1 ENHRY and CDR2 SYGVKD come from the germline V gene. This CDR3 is CAIRGTSGEETQYF. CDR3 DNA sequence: TGTGCCATCAGGGGGACTAGCGGGGAGGAGACCCAGTACTTC.

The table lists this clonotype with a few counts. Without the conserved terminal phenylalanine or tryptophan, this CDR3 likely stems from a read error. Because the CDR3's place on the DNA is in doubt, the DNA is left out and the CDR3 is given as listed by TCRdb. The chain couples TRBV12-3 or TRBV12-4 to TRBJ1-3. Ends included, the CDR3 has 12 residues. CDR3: CASSSPGGLAGL.

CDR3 loop: CASSYDRNWRAYEQYF. As DNA, the CDR3 is TGTGCCAGCAGCTACGACAGAAACTGGAGGGCCTACGAGCAGTACTTC. J is TRBJ2-7 and V is TRBV7-8, with a tentative D call TRBD2 (6 bases). V was pared by 4 bases and J by 2 bases, with 18 bases between. The germline V gene has CDR1 SGHVS and CDR2 FQNEAQ. This CDR3 spans 16 amino acids.

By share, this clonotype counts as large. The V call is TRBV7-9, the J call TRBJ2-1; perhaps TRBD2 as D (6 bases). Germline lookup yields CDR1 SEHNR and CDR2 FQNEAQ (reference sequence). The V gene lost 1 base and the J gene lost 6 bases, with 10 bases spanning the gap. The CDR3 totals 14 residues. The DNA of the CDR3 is TGTGCCAGCAGCTTAGGGGGGACTTCCAATGAGCAGTTCTTC. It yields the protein CASSLGGTSNEQFF.

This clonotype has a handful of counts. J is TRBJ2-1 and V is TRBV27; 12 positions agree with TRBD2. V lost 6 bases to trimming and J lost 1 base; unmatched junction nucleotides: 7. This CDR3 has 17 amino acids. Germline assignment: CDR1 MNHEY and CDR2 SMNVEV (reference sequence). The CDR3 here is CASSRTSGIESYNEQFF. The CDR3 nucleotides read TGTGCCAGCAGCCGGACTAGCGGGATTGAGTCCTACAATGAGCAGTTCTTC.

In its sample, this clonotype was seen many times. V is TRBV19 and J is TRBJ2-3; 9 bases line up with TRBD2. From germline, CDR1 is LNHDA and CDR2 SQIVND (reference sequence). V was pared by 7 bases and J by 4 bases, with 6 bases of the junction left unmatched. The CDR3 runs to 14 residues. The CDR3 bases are TGTGCCAGTAAAGCGGGAGGTTCGGCAGATACGCAGTATTTT. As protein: CASKAGGSADTQYF.

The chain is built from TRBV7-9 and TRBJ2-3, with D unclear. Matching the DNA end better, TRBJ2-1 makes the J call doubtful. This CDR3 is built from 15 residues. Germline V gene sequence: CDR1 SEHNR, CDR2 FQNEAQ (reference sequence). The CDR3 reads CASSLAAPGGNEQFF. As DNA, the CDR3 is TGTGCCAGCAGCTTAGCAGCACCCGGTGGGAATGAGCAGTTCTTC.

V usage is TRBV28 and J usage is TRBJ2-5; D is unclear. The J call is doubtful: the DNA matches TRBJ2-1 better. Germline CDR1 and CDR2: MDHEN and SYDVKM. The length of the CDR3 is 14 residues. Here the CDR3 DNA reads TGTGCCAGCAGTTTATTGCGGAGCCACAATGAGCAGTTCTTC. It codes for CASSLLRSHNEQFF.

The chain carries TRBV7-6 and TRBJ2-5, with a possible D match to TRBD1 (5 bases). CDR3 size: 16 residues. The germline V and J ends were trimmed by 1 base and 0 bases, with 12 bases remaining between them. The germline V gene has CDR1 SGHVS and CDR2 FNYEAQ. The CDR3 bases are TGTGCCAGCAGCTTAGAGCCAGGGCGTAACCAAGAGACCCAGTACTTC. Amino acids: CASSLEPGRNQETQYF.

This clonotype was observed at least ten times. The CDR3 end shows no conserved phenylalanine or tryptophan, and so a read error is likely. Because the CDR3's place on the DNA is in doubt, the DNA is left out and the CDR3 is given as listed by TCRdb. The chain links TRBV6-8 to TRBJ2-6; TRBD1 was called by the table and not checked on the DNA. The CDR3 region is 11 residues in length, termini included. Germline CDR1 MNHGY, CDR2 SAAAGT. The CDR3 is CWGNGIRDQDM.

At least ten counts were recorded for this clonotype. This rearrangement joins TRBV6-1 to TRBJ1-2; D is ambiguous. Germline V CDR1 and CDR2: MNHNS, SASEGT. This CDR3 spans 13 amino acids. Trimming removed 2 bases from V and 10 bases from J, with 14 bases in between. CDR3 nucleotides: TGTGCCAGCAGTGAAATTGAGGGAATCTCCTACACCTTC. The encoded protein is CASSEIEGISYTF.

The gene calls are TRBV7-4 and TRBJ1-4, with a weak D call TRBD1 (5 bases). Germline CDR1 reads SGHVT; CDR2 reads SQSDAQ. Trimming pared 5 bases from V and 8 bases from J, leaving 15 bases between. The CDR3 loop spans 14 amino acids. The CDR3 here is CASSPQSGQEKLFF. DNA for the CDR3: TGTGCCAGCAGCCCTCAATCCGGACAAGAAAAACTGTTTTTT.

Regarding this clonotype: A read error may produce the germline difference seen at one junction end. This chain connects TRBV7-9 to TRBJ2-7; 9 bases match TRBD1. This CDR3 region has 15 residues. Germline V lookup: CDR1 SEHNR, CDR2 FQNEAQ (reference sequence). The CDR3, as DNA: TGTGCCAGCAGCGCACAGGGGGCGGATAATTCACCCCTCCACTTC. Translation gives CASSAQGADNSPLHF.

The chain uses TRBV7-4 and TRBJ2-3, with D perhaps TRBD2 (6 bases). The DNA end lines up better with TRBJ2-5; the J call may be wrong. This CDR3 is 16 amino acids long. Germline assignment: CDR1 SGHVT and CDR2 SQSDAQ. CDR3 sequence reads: CASSLAGGGGRETQYF. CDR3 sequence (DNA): TGTGCCAGCAGCTTAGCCGGTGGAGGAGGGAGGGAGACCCAGTACTTC.

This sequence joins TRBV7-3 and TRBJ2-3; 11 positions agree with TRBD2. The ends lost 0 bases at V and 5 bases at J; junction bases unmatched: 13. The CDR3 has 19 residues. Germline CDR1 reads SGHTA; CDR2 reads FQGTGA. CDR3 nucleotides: TGTGCCAGCAGCTTAACGCCTCAGGTAGCGGGAGGGCCAGGAGATACGCAGTATTTT. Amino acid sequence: CASSLTPQVAGGPGDTQYF.

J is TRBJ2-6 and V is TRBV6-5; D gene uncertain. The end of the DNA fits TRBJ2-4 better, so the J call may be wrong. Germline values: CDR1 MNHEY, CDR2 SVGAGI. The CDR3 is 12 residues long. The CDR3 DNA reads TGTGCCAGCATTAATGGGAAAAACATTCAGTACTTC. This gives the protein CASINGKNIQYF.

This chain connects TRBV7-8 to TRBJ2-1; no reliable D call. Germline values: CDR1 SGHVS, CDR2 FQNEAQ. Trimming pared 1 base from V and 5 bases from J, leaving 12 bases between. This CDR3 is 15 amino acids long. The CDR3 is CASSLVGQVNNEQFF. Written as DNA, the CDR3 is TGTGCCAGCAGCTTAGTCGGGCAGGTCAACAATGAGCAGTTCTTC. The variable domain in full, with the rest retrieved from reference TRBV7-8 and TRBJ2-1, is GAGVSQSPRYKVAKRGQDVALRCDPISGHVSLFWYQQALGQGPEFLTYFQNEAQLDKSGLPSDRFFAERPEGSVSTLKIQRTQQEDSAVYLCASSLVGQVNNEQFFGPGTRLTVL.

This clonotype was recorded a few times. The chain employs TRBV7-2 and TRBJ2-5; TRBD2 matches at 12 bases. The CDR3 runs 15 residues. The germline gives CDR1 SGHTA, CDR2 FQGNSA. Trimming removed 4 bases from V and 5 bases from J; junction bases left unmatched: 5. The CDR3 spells CASSSGLAGRETQYF. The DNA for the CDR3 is TGTGCCAGCAGCTCAGGACTAGCGGGACGGGAGACCCAGTACTTC.

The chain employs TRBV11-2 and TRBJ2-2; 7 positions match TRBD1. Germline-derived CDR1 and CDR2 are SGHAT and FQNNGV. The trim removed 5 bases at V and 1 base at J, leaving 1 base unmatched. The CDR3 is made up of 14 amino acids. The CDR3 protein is CASSRQGNTGELFF. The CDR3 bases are TGTGCCAGCAGCCGACAGGGGAACACCGGGGAGCTGTTTTTT.

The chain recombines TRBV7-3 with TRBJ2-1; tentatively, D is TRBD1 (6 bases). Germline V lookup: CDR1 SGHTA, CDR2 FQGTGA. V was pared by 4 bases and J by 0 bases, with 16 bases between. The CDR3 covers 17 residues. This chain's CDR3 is CASSYSGTQSSYNEQFF. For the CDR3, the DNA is TGTGCCAGCAGCTACTCCGGGACACAGAGCTCCTACAATGAGCAGTTCTTC.

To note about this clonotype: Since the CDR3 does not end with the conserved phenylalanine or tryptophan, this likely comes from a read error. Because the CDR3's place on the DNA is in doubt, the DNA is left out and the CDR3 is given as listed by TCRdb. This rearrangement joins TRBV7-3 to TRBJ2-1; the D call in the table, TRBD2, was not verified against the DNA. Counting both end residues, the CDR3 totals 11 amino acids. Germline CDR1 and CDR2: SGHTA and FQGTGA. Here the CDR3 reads CASSLTPQVAG.

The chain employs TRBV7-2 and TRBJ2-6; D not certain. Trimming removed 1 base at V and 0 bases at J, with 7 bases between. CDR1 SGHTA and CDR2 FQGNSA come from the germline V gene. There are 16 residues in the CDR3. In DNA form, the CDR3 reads TGTGCCAGCAGCTTAGTCGGGCCCTCTGGGGCCAACGTCCTGACTTTC. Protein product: CASSLVGPSGANVLTF.

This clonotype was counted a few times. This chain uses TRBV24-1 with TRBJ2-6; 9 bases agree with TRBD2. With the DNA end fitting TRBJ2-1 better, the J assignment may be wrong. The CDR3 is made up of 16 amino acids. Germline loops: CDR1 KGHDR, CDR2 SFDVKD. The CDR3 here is CATSADSRGRAPEQFF. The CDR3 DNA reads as TGTGCCACCAGTGCTGACTCGCGCGGGAGGGCCCCTGAGCAGTTCTTC.

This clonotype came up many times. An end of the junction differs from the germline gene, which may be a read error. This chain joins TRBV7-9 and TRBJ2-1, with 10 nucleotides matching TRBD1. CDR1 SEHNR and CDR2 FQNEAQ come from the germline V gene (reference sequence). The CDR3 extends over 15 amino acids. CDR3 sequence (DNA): TGTGCCAGCAGCCCCGGGACAGGGGTCACCGGGGAGCTGTACTTC. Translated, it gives CASSPGTGVTGELYF.